This T cell receptor (beta chain) comes out of a study of cytomegalovirus exposure and HLA in healthy donors. PCR was performed using 60 Vbeta and 13 Jbeta primers. Generated by immunoSEQ multiplex PCR, the TCRdb table keeps only in-frame clones and is missing some. This table has approximately 100,000 clones, approximately 81% appearing once. Germline CDR1 is SGHTA and CDR2 is FQGNSA. V lost 6 bases to trimming and J lost 5 bases; unmatched junction nucleotides: 8. The length of the CDR3 is 14 residues. Details on this clone: The antigen is not known.

Study conclusions and caveats: Upon later analysis, TCR association rates were observed to vary by HLA locus, being highest for DRB1 and lowest for HLA-C. Likely technical artifact: a cluster of highly shared sequence variants. There were three CMV-associated chains whose specificity for CMV antigens was confirmed in vitro. The study assumed roughly uniform donor sequencing depth for presence/absence analyses.

Sequencing input: PBMCs. The clonotype was recovered from a male donor in good health and CMV-seropositive. This sequence joins TRBV7-2 and TRBJ2-7; TRBD1 agrees at 9 bases. The CDR3 here is CASRRQGEDDEQYF. The CDR3 DNA follows: TGTGCCAGCAGAAGACAGGGGGAAGACGACGAGCAGTACTTC.